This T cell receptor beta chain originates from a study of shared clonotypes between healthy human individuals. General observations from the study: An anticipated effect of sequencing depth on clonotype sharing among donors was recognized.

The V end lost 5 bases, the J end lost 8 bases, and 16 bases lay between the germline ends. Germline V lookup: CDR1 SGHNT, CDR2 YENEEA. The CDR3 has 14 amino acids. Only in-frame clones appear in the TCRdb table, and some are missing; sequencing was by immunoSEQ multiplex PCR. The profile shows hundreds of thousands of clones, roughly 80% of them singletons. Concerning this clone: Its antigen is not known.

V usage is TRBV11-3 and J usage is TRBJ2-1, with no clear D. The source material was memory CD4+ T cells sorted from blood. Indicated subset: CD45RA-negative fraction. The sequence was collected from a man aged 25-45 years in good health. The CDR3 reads CASSLTPSSHEQFF. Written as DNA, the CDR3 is TGTGCCAGCAGCCTGACGCCTTCGAGCCATGAGCAGTTCTTC.